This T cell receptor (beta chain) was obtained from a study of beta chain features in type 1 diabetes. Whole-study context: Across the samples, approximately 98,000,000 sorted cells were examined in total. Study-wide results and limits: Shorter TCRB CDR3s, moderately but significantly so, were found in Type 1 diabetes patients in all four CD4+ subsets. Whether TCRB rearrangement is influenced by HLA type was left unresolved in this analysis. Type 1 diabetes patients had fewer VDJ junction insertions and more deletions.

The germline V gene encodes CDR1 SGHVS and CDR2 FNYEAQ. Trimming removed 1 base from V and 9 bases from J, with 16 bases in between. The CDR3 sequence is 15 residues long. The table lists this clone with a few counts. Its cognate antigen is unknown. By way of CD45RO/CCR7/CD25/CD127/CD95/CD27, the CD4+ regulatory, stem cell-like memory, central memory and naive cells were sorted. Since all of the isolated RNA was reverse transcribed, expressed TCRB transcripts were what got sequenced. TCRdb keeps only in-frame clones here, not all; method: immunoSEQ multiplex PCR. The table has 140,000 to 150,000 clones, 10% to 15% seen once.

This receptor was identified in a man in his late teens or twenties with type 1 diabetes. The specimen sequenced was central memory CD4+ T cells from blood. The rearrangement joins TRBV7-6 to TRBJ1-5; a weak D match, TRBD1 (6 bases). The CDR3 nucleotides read TGTGCCAGCAGCTTAGGGACGGGGGCCCAGGGGCCCCAGCATTTT. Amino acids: CASSLGTGAQGPQHF.